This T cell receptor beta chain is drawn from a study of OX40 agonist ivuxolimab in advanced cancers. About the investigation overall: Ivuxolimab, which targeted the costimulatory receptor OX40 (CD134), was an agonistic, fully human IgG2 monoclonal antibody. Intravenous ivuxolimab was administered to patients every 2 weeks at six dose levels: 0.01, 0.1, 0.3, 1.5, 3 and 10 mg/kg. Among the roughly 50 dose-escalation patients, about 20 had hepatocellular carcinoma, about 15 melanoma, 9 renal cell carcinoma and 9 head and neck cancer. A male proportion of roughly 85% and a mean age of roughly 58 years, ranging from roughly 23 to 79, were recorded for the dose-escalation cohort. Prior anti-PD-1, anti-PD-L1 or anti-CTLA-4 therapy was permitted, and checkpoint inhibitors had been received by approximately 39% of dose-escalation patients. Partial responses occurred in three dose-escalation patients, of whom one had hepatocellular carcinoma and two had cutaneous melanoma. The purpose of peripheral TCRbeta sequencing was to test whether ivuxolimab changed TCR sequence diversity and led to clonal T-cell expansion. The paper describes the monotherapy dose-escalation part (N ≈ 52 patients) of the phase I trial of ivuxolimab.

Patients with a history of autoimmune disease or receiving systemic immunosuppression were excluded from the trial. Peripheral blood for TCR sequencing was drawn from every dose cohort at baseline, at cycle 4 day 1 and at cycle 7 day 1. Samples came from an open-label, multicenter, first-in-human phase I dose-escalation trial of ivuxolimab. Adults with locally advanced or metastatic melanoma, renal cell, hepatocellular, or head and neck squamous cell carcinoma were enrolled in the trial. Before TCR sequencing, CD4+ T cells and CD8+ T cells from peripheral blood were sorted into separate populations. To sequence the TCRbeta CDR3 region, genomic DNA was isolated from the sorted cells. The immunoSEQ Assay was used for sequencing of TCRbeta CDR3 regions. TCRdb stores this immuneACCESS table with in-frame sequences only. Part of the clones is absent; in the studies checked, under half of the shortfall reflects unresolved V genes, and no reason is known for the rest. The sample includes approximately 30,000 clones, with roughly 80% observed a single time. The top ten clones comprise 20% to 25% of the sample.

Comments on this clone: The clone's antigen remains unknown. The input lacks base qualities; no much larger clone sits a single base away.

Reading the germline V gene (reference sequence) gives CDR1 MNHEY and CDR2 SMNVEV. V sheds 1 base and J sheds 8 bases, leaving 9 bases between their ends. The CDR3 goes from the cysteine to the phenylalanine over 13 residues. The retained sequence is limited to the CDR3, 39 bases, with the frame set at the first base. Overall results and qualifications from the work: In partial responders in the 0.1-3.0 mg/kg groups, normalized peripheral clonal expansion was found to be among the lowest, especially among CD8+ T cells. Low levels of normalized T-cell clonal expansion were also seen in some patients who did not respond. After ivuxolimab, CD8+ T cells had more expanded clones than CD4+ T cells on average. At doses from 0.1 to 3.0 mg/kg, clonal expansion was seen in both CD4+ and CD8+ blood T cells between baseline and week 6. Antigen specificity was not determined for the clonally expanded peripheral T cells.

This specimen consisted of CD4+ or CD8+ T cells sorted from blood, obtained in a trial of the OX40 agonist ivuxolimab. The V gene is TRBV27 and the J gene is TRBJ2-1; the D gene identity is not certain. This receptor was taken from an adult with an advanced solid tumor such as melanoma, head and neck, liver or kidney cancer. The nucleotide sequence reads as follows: TGTGCCAGCAGTTTATTATCCTTGGATGAGCAGTTCTTC. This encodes CASSLLSLDEQFF.